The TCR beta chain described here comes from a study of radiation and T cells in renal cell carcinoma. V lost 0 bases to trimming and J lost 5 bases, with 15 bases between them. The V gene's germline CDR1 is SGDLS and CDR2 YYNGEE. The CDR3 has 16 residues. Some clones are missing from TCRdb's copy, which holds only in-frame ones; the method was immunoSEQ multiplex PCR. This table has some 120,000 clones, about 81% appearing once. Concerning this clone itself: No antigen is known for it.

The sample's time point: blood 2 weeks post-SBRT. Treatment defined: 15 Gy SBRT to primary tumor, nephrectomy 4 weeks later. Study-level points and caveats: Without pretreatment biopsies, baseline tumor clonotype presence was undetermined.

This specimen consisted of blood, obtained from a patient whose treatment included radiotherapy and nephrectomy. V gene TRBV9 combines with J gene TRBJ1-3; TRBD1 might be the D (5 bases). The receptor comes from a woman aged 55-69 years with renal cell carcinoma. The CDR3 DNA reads TGTGCCAGCAGCGTAGCTCTACGGGACGGAAGAAACACCATATATTTT. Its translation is CASSVALRDGRNTIYF.